Listed here are 20 T cell receptor beta chains from one sample, sequenced in a study of breast tumors, draining lymph nodes, adjacent tissues (dated by TCRdb to between 2015 and 2016). Receptor amplification or capture employed multiplex PCR. Sequencing was carried out with an Illumina HiSeq 2000. TCRdb reprocessed the public reads (quality trimming at Q25 with fastp, clone calling with MiXCR) and kept in-frame beta chains. Each entry is one CDR3 protein sequence, shown with its most common DNA and genes. In all, the sample holds thousands of distinct CDR3 sequences, and over 40% of those were seen once. 35% to 45% of the sample comes from the top ten. Sequenced input: tumor-adjacent breast tissue. The origin of the receptors is a female donor with breast cancer. Some clones in this sample may be carry-over from other donors' samples.

The V call is TRBV11-2, the J call TRBJ2-3; 9 bases fit TRBD2. V gave up 5 bases and J gave up 0 bases; unmatched junction bases: 3. The CDR3 covers 15 residues. Germline V gene lookup returns CDR1 SGHAT and CDR2 FQNNGV. CDR3: CASSLSGRSTDTQYF. CDR3 in DNA: TGTGCCAGCAGCCTTAGCGGGAGAAGCACAGATACGCAGTATTTT.

This chain joins TRBV20-1 and TRBJ1-5; 9 bases map to TRBD1. Per germline, CDR1 DFQATT and CDR2 SNEGSKA (reference sequence). CDR3 size: 14 residues. Unmatched junction bases numbered 10, after V lost 6 bases and J lost 7 bases. The CDR3 loop is CSAARGQGGQPQHF. Written as DNA, the CDR3 is TGCAGTGCCGCGAGGGGACAGGGAGGCCAGCCCCAGCATTTT.

There are many counts of this clonotype. V and J are TRBV5-1 and TRBJ2-3; 8 nucleotides line up with TRBD1. V lost 3 bases and J lost 2; bases outside the gene matches: 5. Germline CDR1 reads SGHRS; CDR2 reads YFSETQ. This CDR3 region has 15 residues. CDR3 region: CASSSSGQDTDTQYF. CDR3 sequence (DNA): TGCGCCAGCAGCTCTTCGGGACAGGACACAGATACGCAGTATTTT.

The V and J genes are TRBV20-1 and TRBJ1-2, with 10 bases matching TRBD1. The CDR3 is 16 amino acids. Trimming at V came to 0 bases and at J to 3 bases, leaving 7 bases not matched to a gene. The germline V gene has CDR1 DFQATT and CDR2 SNEGSKA (reference sequence). For the CDR3, the DNA is TGCAGTGCTAGAGACCTCGGGACAGGGGTCGACTATGGCTACACCTTC. Translating gives CSARDLGTGVDYGYTF.

The V and J genes are TRBV5-1 and TRBJ1-6; 11 bases map to TRBD1. Looked up from germline, CDR1 is SGHRS and CDR2 is YFSETQ. The CDR3 extends over 14 amino acids. V lost 4 bases and J lost 10; bases outside the gene matches: 4. In DNA, the CDR3 is TGCGCCAGCAGCCCAGGGACAGGGGGATCACCCCTCCACTTT. This encodes CASSPGTGGSPLHF.

V and J are TRBV19 and TRBJ2-1, with D perhaps TRBD2 (6 bases). V was shortened by 7 bases and J by 3 bases, with 16 bases between the two germline ends. This CDR3 region has 15 residues. CDR1 and CDR2 (germline): LNHDA, SQIVND (reference sequence). The CDR3: CASTLDSGHYNEQFF. CDR3 coding DNA: TGTGCCAGTACACTCGATAGCGGACACTACAATGAGCAGTTCTTC.

This clonotype is medium-sized. The chain recombines TRBV20-1 with TRBJ2-7; tentatively, D is TRBD1 (6 bases). Trimming removed 5 bases at V and 2 bases at J, with 13 bases between. This CDR3 has 13 amino acids. CDR1 is DFQATT and CDR2 is SNEGSKA in the germline V gene (reference sequence). The CDR3 protein is CSASDRPAYEQYF. CDR3 bases: TGCAGTGCTTCAGACAGGCCTGCCTACGAGCAGTACTTC.

Within the sample, this clonotype is medium-sized. The chain employs TRBV24-1 and TRBJ2-1; 12 bases are shared with TRBD2. Germline-derived CDR1 and CDR2 are KGHDR and SFDVKD. There are 19 residues in the CDR3. After removal of 1 base from V and 2 bases from J, the junction contained 8 bases not matched to a gene. CDR3 nucleotide sequence: TGTGCCACCAGTGATTTCCGACTAGCGGGAGTCGGGGCCTACAATGAGCAGTTCTTC. It codes for CATSDFRLAGVGAYNEQFF.

By sample fraction, this clonotype is medium-sized. The J gene is TRBJ2-1, the V gene TRBV4-3, with a tentative D call TRBD1 (6 bases). Germline V gene data show CDR1 as LGHNA and CDR2 as YSLEER. Trimming cost V 0 bases and J 2 bases, with 11 bases left between them. There are 16 residues in the CDR3. Here the CDR3 DNA reads TGCGCCAGCAGCCAAGATGTACAGGGCCCCTACAATGAGCAGTTCTTC. Its translation: CASSQDVQGPYNEQFF.

This clonotype was picked up many times. The chain carries TRBV5-4 and TRBJ1-6, with D unclear. The ends were cut back, 0 bases at V and 5 bases at J, with 12 bases in the middle. In germline, CDR1 is SGHNT, CDR2 YYREEE (reference sequence). This CDR3 spans 16 amino acids. This CDR3 reads CASSLATDGHNSPLHF. The CDR3 coding sequence is TGTGCCAGCAGCTTGGCTACGGACGGACATAATTCACCCCTCCACTTT.

The chain is built from TRBV9 and TRBJ2-2; TRBD1 matches 8 bases. From germline, CDR1 is SGDLS and CDR2 YYNGEE. The CDR3 sequence is 14 residues long. Losses at the gene ends were 3 bases for V and 4 bases for J; bases not matched to a gene: 2. The CDR3 DNA is TGTGCCAGCAGCGGGACAGGGCTCACCGGGGAGCTGTTTTTT. Amino acid sequence: CASSGTGLTGELFF.

The chain carries TRBV29-1 and TRBJ1-2, with D unclear. The CDR3 runs to 14 residues. The germline CDR1 and CDR2 sequences are SQVTM and ANQGSEA. V lost 4 bases, J lost 7 bases, and 19 bases lay in between. CDR3: CSVAPQAGWGGYTF. For the CDR3, the DNA is TGCAGCGTTGCCCCGCAGGCCGGCTGGGGTGGCTACACCTTC.

The genes are TRBV7-2 and TRBJ2-5, with D uncertain. V was clipped by 4 bases and J by 4 bases, with 13 bases between them. The CDR3 has 14 amino acids. Germline lookup yields CDR1 SGHTA and CDR2 FQGNSA. The CDR3 DNA reads as TGTGCCAGCAGCTCTCTTCACCTGTCAGAGACCCAGTACTTC. It is translated as CASSSLHLSETQYF. Combining the CDR3 with reference TRBV7-2 and TRBJ2-5 gives the whole variable domain GAGVSQSPSNKVTEKGKDVELRCDPISGHTALYWYRQSLGQGLEFLIYFQGNSAPDKSGLPSDRFSAERTGGSVSTLTIQRTQQEDSAVYLCASSSLHLSETQYFGPGTRLLVL.

Turning to this clonotype: Being one base from a much bigger clone, this may be a read error. J is TRBJ2-2 and V is TRBV3-1; the D gene is possibly TRBD2 (5 bases). Germline V gene sequence: CDR1 LGHDT, CDR2 YNNKEL (reference sequence). The CDR3 length is 12 residues. CDR3 nucleotides: TGTGCCAGCAGCCAGGGTCAATGGGAGCCGTTTTTT. This sequence encodes CASSQGQWEPFF.

This clonotype was seen a handful of times. The chain links TRBV6-2 or TRBV6-3 to TRBJ1-1; possibly TRBD1 for D (6 bases). Germline V CDR1 and CDR2: MNHEY, SVGEGT. This CDR3 is 13 amino acids long. V lost 3 bases and J 7 bases, leaving 12 bases between the germline ends. The CDR3 DNA reads as TGTGCCAGCAGTTATATACAGGGAGTTGAAGCTTTCTTT. This encodes CASSYIQGVEAFF.

In the case of this clonotype: A read error may account for a junction end that differs from germline. The J gene is TRBJ1-4, the V gene TRBV4-1, with D tentatively TRBD1 (6 bases). Germline CDR1 MGHRA, CDR2 YSYEKL. CDR3 length equals 18 residues. The CDR3 DNA follows: TGCGCCAGCAGCCGGGGAGAGTCGACACAGGGTGGGGGAGAAAAACTGTTCTTT. Its protein is CASSRGESTQGGGEKLFF.

This chain connects TRBV27 to TRBJ2-1; perhaps TRBD2 as D (6 bases). The V end was cut by 7 bases, the J end by 7 bases, with 20 bases between. The germline gives CDR1 MNHEY, CDR2 SMNVEV (reference sequence). The CDR3 sequence is 15 residues long. The CDR3, as DNA: TGTGCCAGCAACCCCCGACTAGGGATTCGGAATGAGCAGTTCTTC. Its protein product is CASNPRLGIRNEQFF.

This rearrangement joins TRBV20-1 to TRBJ2-7; 7 bases map to TRBD2. The CDR3 covers 14 residues. Germline CDR1 and CDR2: DFQATT and SNEGSKA (reference sequence). The ends lost 3 bases at V and 4 bases at J; junction bases unmatched: 9. The CDR3 spells CSASGLAETYEQYF. The DNA of the CDR3 is TGCAGTGCTAGTGGCCTAGCGGAAACATACGAGCAGTACTTC.

The gene calls are TRBV6-5 and TRBJ1-2, with a tentative D call TRBD1 (5 bases). The CDR3 runs to 15 residues. Germline CDR1 reads MNHEY; CDR2 reads SVGAGI. The V end was cut by 2 bases, the J end by 7 bases, with 17 bases between. The CDR3 reads CASSYQGPGKVGYTF. CDR3 nucleotide sequence: TGTGCCAGCAGTTACCAAGGCCCAGGGAAGGTTGGCTACACCTTC.

The chain uses TRBV20-1 and TRBJ2-5; no firm D call. The CDR3 covers 12 residues. CDR1 is DFQATT and CDR2 is SNEGSKA in the germline V gene (reference sequence). V was cut by 7 bases and J by 2 bases, with 11 bases left in between. This chain's CDR3 is CSGRTGQETQYF. The CDR3 region has the DNA TGCAGTGGGCGGACCGGACAAGAGACCCAGTACTTC.